These 30 T cell receptor beta chains originate from one sample sequenced in a study of T cell clonotyping in hematopoietic cell transplantation. Only in-frame clones appear in the TCRdb table, and some are missing; sequencing was by immunoSEQ multiplex PCR. This sample has 11,000 to 15,000 clones, with 85% to 90% found just once. Sequencing was performed on PBMCs, taken 100 days after allogeneic stem cell transplant. Receptors originate from a male patient aged 45-60 years who had an allogeneic stem cell transplant from an unrelated donor, so T cells may come from the graft donor. Some clones in this sample may be carry-over from other donors' samples.

The chain uses TRBV7-9 and TRBJ1-2; 10 bases match TRBD1. The CDR3 contains 16 residues. Germline V gene sequence: CDR1 SEHNR, CDR2 FQNEAQ (reference sequence). The ends lost 5 bases at V and 5 bases at J; junction bases unmatched: 11. The CDR3, as DNA: TGTGCCAGCAGCCCACATGGGGACAGGGGTTTGTATGGCTACACCTTC. Encoded protein: CASSPHGDRGLYGYTF.

This chain connects TRBV9 to TRBJ2-7, with no clear D. Trimming left V 0 bases short and J 2 bases short, with 9 bases between. Germline V gives CDR1 SGDLS, CDR2 YYNGEE. This CDR3 is 14 amino acids long. CDR3 in amino acids: CASSVAPTTYEQYF. The CDR3 nucleotides are TGTGCCAGCAGCGTAGCCCCAACAACCTACGAGCAGTACTTC.

J is TRBJ2-2 and V is TRBV29-1; 8 bases align to TRBD1. This CDR3 contains 13 residues. CDR1 is SQVTM and CDR2 is ANQGSEA in the germline V gene. V shed 5 bases, J shed 5 bases, and the junction held 4 bases outside the gene matches. DNA of the CDR3: TGCAGCGTTCGTACAGGGGGGACCGGGGAGCTGTTTTTT. Translating it yields CSVRTGGTGELFF.

This clone was observed a few times. V gene TRBV6-6 combines with J gene TRBJ2-2; D ambiguous. Trimming left V 6 bases short and J 3 bases short, with 8 bases between. CDR1 is MNHNY, CDR2 SVGAGI, per germline (reference sequence). The CDR3 consists of 13 residues. CDR3 amino acids: CASSTPDTGELFF. The CDR3 coding sequence is TGTGCCAGCAGCACACCGGACACCGGGGAGCTGTTTTTT.

The chain links TRBV30 to TRBJ2-7; 7 bases agree with TRBD2. J lost 4 bases, V lost 3 bases, and 12 bases had no gene match. CDR1 is GTSNPN, CDR2 SVGIG, per germline (reference sequence). This CDR3 is built from 15 residues. Here the CDR3 DNA reads TGTGCCTGGAGCCCTCTCGGGGGGAGAGGGTACGAGCAGTACTTC. It encodes CAWSPLGGRGYEQYF.

V is TRBV7-3 and J is TRBJ2-1; D is unclear. V lost 3 bases and J 5 bases, leaving 2 bases between the germline ends. CDR3 length: 11 amino acids. CDR1 and CDR2 from the germline V gene are SGHTA and FQGTGA. The CDR3 here is CASSFDNEQFF. As DNA, the CDR3 is TGTGCCAGCAGCTTCGACAATGAGCAGTTCTTC.

The chain joins TRBV10-3 to TRBJ1-5; D gene unclear. There are 14 residues in the CDR3. Germline CDR1 is ENHRY and CDR2 is SYGVKD. V shed 0 bases and J shed 5 bases, with 8 bases lying between them. CDR3 residues: CAISESTGYQPQHF. CDR3 DNA sequence: TGTGCCATCAGTGAGTCGACGGGGTATCAGCCCCAGCATTTT.

The chain links TRBV5-4 to TRBJ1-1, with D maybe TRBD1 (5 bases). V gave up 1 base and J gave up 3 bases, with 13 bases separating them. Germline CDR1 reads SGHNT; CDR2 reads YYREEE (reference sequence). The CDR3 sequence is 15 residues long. In DNA form, the CDR3 reads TGTGCCAGCAGCTTGCCAGGGTGGACGGACACTGAAGCTTTCTTT. Its protein is CASSLPGWTDTEAFF. Using reference TRBV5-4 and TRBJ1-1 for the parts outside the CDR3, the full variable domain is ETGVTQSPTHLIKTRGQQVTLRCSSQSGHNTVSWYQQALGQGPQFIFQYYREEENGRGNFPPRFSGLQFPNYSSELNVNALELDDSALYLCASSLPGWTDTEAFFGQGTRLTVV.

This rearrangement joins TRBV7-2 to TRBJ1-2; 11 nucleotides align to TRBD1. Germline assignment: CDR1 SGHTA and CDR2 FQGNSA. The CDR3 covers 16 residues. V dropped 2 bases and J dropped 5; count of bases not matched to a gene: 7. CDR3 region: CASSLRTGGASYGYTF. The CDR3 DNA sequence: TGTGCCAGCAGCTTAAGGACAGGGGGCGCGAGTTATGGCTACACCTTC.

The chain has TRBV7-6 and TRBJ1-4; perhaps TRBD1 as D (5 bases). Trimming removed 5 bases at V and 0 bases at J, with 16 bases between. Per germline, CDR1 SGHVS and CDR2 FNYEAQ. The CDR3 loop spans 17 amino acids. Here the CDR3 reads CASSTGQARATNEKLFF. Written as DNA, the CDR3 is TGTGCCAGCAGCACCGGACAAGCAAGGGCAACTAATGAAAAACTGTTTTTT.

J is TRBJ2-2 and V is TRBV6-5; 7 bases fit TRBD2. The CDR3 is made up of 15 amino acids. V was clipped by 2 bases and J by 1 base; unmatched bases: 1. Germline-derived CDR1 and CDR2 are MNHEY and SVGAGI. The CDR3 nucleotides are TGTGCCAGCAGTTACGGCGGGAGGAACACCGGGGAGCTGTTTTTT. It encodes CASSYGGRNTGELFF.

The rearrangement links TRBV7-8 to TRBJ2-1; D remains unclear. V was pared by 3 bases and J by 6 bases, with 9 bases between. Looked up from germline, CDR1 is SGHVS and CDR2 is FQNEAQ. There are 13 residues in the CDR3. CDR3: CASSFRLINEQFF. The CDR3 bases are TGTGCCAGCAGCTTTCGTTTGATCAATGAGCAGTTCTTC.

The rearrangement uses TRBV7-6 and TRBJ2-7, with TRBD2 identical over 9 bases. The CDR3 contains 17 residues. CDR1 SGHVS and CDR2 FNYEAQ come from the germline V gene. V trimming: 4 bases; J trimming: 0 bases; junction bases outside the gene matches: 10. The CDR3 spells CASSSYQTSGPSYEQYF. The DNA for the CDR3 is TGTGCCAGCAGCTCCTATCAGACTAGCGGCCCCTCCTACGAGCAGTACTTC.

This clone has just one count. The V call is TRBV30, the J call TRBJ1-2; no firm D call. The CDR3 loop spans 14 amino acids. The germline V gene encodes CDR1 GTSNPN and CDR2 SVGIG (reference sequence). V gave up 1 base and J gave up 4 bases, with 13 bases separating them. The chain's CDR3 is CAWSEEAYFYGYTF. For the CDR3, the DNA is TGTGCCTGGAGTGAGGAGGCCTACTTCTATGGCTACACCTTC.

The rearrangement joins TRBV28 to TRBJ2-1, with D perhaps matching TRBD1 (5 bases). The CDR3 consists of 11 residues. The germline V and J ends were trimmed by 7 bases and 10 bases, with 11 bases remaining between them. Per the germline V gene, CDR1 is MDHEN and CDR2 is SYDVKM. This CDR3 reads CASIRQREQFF. The DNA for the CDR3 is TGTGCCAGCATTAGACAGCGCGAGCAGTTCTTC.

V gene TRBV7-3 combines with J gene TRBJ2-2; no clear D. The CDR3 extends over 14 amino acids. V was shortened by 5 bases and J by 4 bases, with 11 bases between the two germline ends. Germline V gives CDR1 SGHTA, CDR2 FQGTGA. CDR3 loop: CASSPISSTGELFF. In DNA form, the CDR3 reads TGTGCCAGCAGCCCAATCAGCTCCACCGGGGAGCTGTTTTTT.

The genes are TRBV29-1 and TRBJ1-1; tentatively, D is TRBD1 (5 bases). Germline lookup yields CDR1 SQVTM and CDR2 ANQGSEA. The CDR3 covers 15 residues. V lost 4 bases and J lost 1, with 16 bases in between. The CDR3 spells CSVGGQGGKNTEAFF. DNA for the CDR3: TGCAGCGTTGGCGGGCAGGGAGGAAAGAACACTGAAGCTTTCTTT.

The CDR3 nucleotides are TGTGCCAGCAGCCCGACAGGGGTAAACTCTGGAAACACCATATATTTT. It specifies CASSPTGVNSGNTIYF. The chain joins TRBV7-2 to TRBJ1-3, with 8 positions matching TRBD1. The ends lost 5 bases at V and 0 bases at J; junction bases unmatched: 6. CDR1 and CDR2 (germline): SGHTA, FQGNSA. The CDR3 has 16 residues.

V and J are TRBV7-6 and TRBJ2-7; D remains unclear. Trimming pared 1 base from V and 0 bases from J, leaving 19 bases between. Germline V lookup: CDR1 SGHVS, CDR2 FNYEAQ. CDR3 length equals 18 residues. The CDR3 DNA reads as TGTGCCAGCAGCTTAGGATCGGTGGGCAGGCTCCTCTCCTACGAGCAGTACTTC. Translation gives CASSLGSVGRLLSYEQYF.

This chain links TRBV19 with TRBJ1-2; 9 bases map to TRBD1. The CDR3 is 14 amino acids. Trimming took 5 bases from V and 7 from J; bases not matched to a gene: 8. Germline V CDR1 and CDR2: LNHDA, SQIVND (reference sequence). The CDR3 protein is CASSYGTGLPGYTF. The CDR3 nucleotides read TGTGCCAGTAGTTACGGGACAGGGTTACCTGGCTACACCTTC.

The V and J genes are TRBV13 and TRBJ2-2, with 8 positions matching TRBD1. The junction had 2 bases not matched to a gene; V was cut back by 0 bases and J by 5 bases. The CDR3 contains 15 residues. Germline V gives CDR1 PRHDT, CDR2 FYEKMQ (reference sequence). In DNA, the CDR3 is TGTGCCAGCAGCTTAGGACAGGGGGAAACCGGGGAGCTGTTTTTT. It specifies CASSLGQGETGELFF.

CDR3 nucleotide sequence: TGTGCCACCCAGTTTGCCCGTGACTCTGGAAACACCATATATTTT. Translation: CATQFARDSGNTIYF. This rearrangement joins TRBV15 to TRBJ1-3; D unclear. There are 15 residues in the CDR3. The V end lost 8 bases, the J end lost 0 bases, and 14 bases lay between the germline ends. Germline lookup yields CDR1 LNHNV and CDR2 YYDKDF (reference sequence).

The rearrangement links TRBV4-1 to TRBJ1-6; 8 nucleotides match TRBD1. The J segment lost 7 bases and the V segment lost 4 bases, leaving 6 bases of the junction unmatched. The CDR3 is 15 residues long. Germline V gene data show CDR1 as MGHRA and CDR2 as YSYEKL. The CDR3 DNA reads TGCGCCAGCAGCCTCCAAGGACAGGGAAATTCACCCCTCCACTTT. Its translation is CASSLQGQGNSPLHF.

The chain uses TRBV18 and TRBJ1-4; weak D call: TRBD1 (5 bases). CDR1 is KGHSH and CDR2 is LQKENI in the germline V gene. CDR3 length: 13 residues. The germline V and J ends were trimmed by 1 base and 13 bases, with 13 bases remaining between them. The CDR3 nucleotides are TGTGCCAGCTCACCACTCCGGGACGGAGGACTGTTTTTT. Amino acid sequence: CASSPLRDGGLFF.

The chain recombines TRBV4-2 with TRBJ2-4, with D uncertain. Germline V gene data show CDR1 as LGHNA and CDR2 as YNFKEQ. V lost 0 bases to trimming and J lost 0 bases, with 9 bases between them. The CDR3 has 16 residues. CDR3: CASSQEGELAKNIQYF. The CDR3 bases are TGTGCCAGCAGCCAAGAGGGCGAACTAGCCAAAAACATTCAGTACTTC.

The rearrangement links TRBV30 to TRBJ1-1, with 8 bases lining up with TRBD1. Germline loops: CDR1 GTSNPN, CDR2 SVGIG (reference sequence). This CDR3 is 15 amino acids long. The V gene end was trimmed by 0 bases and the J gene end by 5 bases; junction bases not matched to a gene: 8. CDR3 amino acids: CAWSVRAGGGTEAFF. Written as DNA, the CDR3 is TGTGCCTGGAGTGTAAGGGCAGGGGGCGGAACTGAAGCTTTCTTT.

In its sample, this clone was seen a few times. J is TRBJ2-7 and V is TRBV5-4; D perhaps matches TRBD2 (5 bases). V was trimmed by 4 bases and J by 2 bases, leaving 13 bases between them. Germline loops: CDR1 SGHNT, CDR2 YYREEE (reference sequence). The CDR3 runs 14 residues. CDR3 loop: CASSTSDGTYEQYF. The CDR3 coding sequence is TGTGCCAGCAGCACGTCGGACGGGACCTACGAGCAGTACTTC.

The gene calls are TRBV7-3 and TRBJ2-1; 7 nucleotides line up with TRBD1. This CDR3 spans 14 amino acids. Germline V gene data show CDR1 as SGHTA and CDR2 as FQGTGA. J was trimmed by 8 bases and V by 4 bases; bases with no gene match: 8. CDR3 sequence: CASSYRQGSDEQFF. The CDR3 DNA follows: TGTGCCAGCAGCTACCGACAGGGTTCGGATGAGCAGTTCTTC.

This chain joins TRBV28 and TRBJ1-2, with 10 bases fitting TRBD1. This CDR3 is built from 14 residues. Germline trimming cut 5 bases from V and 4 bases from J; bases unmatched to any gene: 4. Germline assignment: CDR1 MDHEN and CDR2 SYDVKM. In DNA, the CDR3 is TGTGCCAGCAGTCTGGGACAGGGGAGCTATGGCTACACCTTC. This encodes CASSLGQGSYGYTF.

This sequence joins TRBV25-1 and TRBJ1-3; the D is unclear. Trimming shortened V by 3 bases and J by 3 bases, and 6 bases separated the two germline ends. The CDR3 sequence is 13 residues long. In germline, CDR1 is MGHDK, CDR2 SYGVNS. CDR3 in amino acids: CASSDALGNTIYF. The CDR3 DNA reads as TGTGCCAGCAGTGACGCGCTTGGAAACACCATATATTTT.